This T cell receptor (beta chain) originates from a study of T cells in Graves' hyperthyroidism and ophthalmopathy. On the study more broadly: At initial diagnosis, before any treatment had begun, peripheral blood was obtained.

On this clonotype itself: Its specificity is unknown.

After removal of 1 base from V and 4 bases from J, the junction contained 5 bases not matched to a gene. The germline V gene encodes CDR1 SGHDT and CDR2 YYEEEE. This CDR3 contains 14 residues. From RNA transcripts, TCR beta CDR3 regions were amplified. With the HTBI primer set, the TCR CDR3 went through a first round of RT-PCR. TCRdb recomputed calls from the multiplex PCR reads with MiXCR, one row per CDR3 protein. In the table there are hundreds of thousands of distinct CDR3 sequences, about a third of which are singletons. Study-level results: Among thyroid clonotypes expanded above 0.001, most also appeared in blood.

The chain uses TRBV5-6 and TRBJ2-7; 7 bases align to TRBD1. This TCR came from a woman in her thirties or forties with Graves' hyperthyroidism. Sequencing was performed on blood. CDR3 DNA sequence: TGTGCCAGCAGCTTGTTGACAGGGTTATACGAGCAGTACTTC. Encoded protein: CASSLLTGLYEQYF.